This TCR beta chain was sequenced in a study of graft-versus-host responses after intestinal transplantation. Whole-study context: The transplants performed in recipients were multivisceral, liver-intestinal, or isolated intestinal. Every recipient had anti-thymocyte globulin induction and two to three years of tacrolimus plus steroids.

Overall study results and limits: An association linked early post-transplant HvG declines with peak circulating GvH clone levels. Among recipient marrow samples, GvH clones were found; some appeared first in ileum or blood.

Using immunoSEQ multiplex PCR, the repertoire was profiled, and TCRdb retains in-frame clones only, with some absent. The profile covers 80,000 to 100,000 clones, with roughly 80% appearing a single time and roughly 15% taken by the ten largest. Comment on this clone: Its target is not known.

V lost 3 bases to trimming and J lost 2 bases; unmatched junction nucleotides: 14. The CDR3 runs to 18 residues. Germline V gives CDR1 KGHSH, CDR2 LQKENI. Here the sequenced sample was unstimulated CD8+ T cells sorted from spleen or lymph node cells, taken before intestinal transplant. This TCR derives from a human donor who received an intestinal transplant. This chain uses TRBV18 with TRBJ2-7; 9 bases align to TRBD2. The CDR3, as DNA: TGTGCCAGCTCACCTGCCCCCGGGGAATCTAGCGGGACCTACGAGCAGTACTTC. Translating it yields CASSPAPGESSGTYEQYF.